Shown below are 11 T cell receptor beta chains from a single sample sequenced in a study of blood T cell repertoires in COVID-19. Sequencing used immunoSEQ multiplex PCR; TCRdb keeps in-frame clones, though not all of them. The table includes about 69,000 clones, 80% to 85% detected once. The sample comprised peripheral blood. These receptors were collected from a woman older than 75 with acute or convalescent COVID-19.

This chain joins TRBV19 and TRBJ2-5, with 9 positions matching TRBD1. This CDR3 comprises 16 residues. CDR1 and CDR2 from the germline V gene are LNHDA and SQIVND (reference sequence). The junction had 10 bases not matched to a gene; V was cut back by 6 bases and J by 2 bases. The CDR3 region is CASSNPRTGAQETQYF. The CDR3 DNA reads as TGTGCCAGTAGCAACCCACGGACAGGGGCACAAGAGACCCAGTACTTC.

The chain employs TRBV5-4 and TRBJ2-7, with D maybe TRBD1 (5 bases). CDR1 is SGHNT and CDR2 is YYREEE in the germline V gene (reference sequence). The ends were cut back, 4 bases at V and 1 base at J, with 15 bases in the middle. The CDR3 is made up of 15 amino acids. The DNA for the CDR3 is TGTGCCAGCAGCATGAAAGGGGTCACGTCCTACGAGCAGTACTTC. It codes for CASSMKGVTSYEQYF.

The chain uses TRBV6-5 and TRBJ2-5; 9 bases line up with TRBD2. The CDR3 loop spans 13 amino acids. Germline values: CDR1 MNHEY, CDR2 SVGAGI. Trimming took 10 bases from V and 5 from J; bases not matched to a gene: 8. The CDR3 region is CATTGTSRETQYF. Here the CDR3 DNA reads TGTGCCACAACCGGGACTAGCCGGGAGACCCAGTACTTC.

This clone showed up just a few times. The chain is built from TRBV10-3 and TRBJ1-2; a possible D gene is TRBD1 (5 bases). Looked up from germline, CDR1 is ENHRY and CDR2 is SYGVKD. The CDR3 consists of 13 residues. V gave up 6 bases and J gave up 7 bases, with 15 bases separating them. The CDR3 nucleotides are TGTGCCATCAGCCCAACAGGTAGCTCTGGCTACACCTTC. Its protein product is CAISPTGSSGYTF.

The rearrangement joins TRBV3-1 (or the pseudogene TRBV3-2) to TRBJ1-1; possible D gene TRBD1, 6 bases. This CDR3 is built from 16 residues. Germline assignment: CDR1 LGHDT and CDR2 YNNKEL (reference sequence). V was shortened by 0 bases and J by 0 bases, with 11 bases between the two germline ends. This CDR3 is CASSQEDRRLNTEAFF. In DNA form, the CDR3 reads TGTGCCAGCAGCCAAGAGGACAGACGGCTGAACACTGAAGCTTTCTTT.

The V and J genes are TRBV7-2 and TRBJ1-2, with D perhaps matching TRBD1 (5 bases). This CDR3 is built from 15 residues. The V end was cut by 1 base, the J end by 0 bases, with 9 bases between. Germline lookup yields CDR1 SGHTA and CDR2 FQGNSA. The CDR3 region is CASSLGGGTNYGYTF. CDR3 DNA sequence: TGTGCCAGCAGCTTAGGGGGGGGGACTAACTATGGCTACACCTTC.

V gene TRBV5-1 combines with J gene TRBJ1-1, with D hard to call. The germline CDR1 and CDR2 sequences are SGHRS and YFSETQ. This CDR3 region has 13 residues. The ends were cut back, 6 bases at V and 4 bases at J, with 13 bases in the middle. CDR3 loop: CASNLDWGTEAFF. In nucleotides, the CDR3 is TGCGCCAGCAATTTGGACTGGGGCACTGAAGCTTTCTTT.

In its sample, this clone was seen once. CDR3 region: CASSDSWRGGTDTQYF. The CDR3 region has the DNA TGTGCCAGCAGTGACTCCTGGCGGGGAGGCACAGATACGCAGTATTTT. The chain joins TRBV6-4 to TRBJ2-3, with D possibly TRBD2 on 6 matching bases. With 0 bases removed from V and 1 base from J, the gap between germline ends came to 11 bases. The CDR3 runs to 16 residues. CDR1 is MRHNA and CDR2 is SNTAGT in the germline V gene.

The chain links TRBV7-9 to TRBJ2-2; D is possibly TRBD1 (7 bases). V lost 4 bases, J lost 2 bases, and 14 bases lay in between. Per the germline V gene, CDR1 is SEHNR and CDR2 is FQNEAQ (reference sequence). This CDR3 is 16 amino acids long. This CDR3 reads CASSSAGQRNTGELFF. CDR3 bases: TGTGCCAGCAGCTCCGCGGGACAGAGAAACACCGGGGAGCTGTTTTTT.

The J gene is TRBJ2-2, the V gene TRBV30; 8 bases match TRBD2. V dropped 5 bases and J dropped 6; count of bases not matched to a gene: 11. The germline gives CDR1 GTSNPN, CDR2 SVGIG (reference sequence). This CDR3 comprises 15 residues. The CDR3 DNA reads TGTGCCTGGGTTCCGGGGGGGTTCGCCGCCGGGGAGCTGTTTTTT. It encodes CAWVPGGFAAGELFF.

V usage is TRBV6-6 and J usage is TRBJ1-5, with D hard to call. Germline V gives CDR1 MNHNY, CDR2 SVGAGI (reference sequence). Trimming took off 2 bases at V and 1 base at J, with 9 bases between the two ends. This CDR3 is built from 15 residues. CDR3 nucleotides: TGTGCCAGCAGTTACGATGCAGGAAGCAATCAGCCCCAGCATTTT. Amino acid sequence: CASSYDAGSNQPQHF.